This TCR beta chain emerged from a study of OX40 agonist ivuxolimab in advanced cancers. Profiled with immunoSEQ multiplex PCR; TCRdb holds only in-frame clones, not every one. The top ten hold 1.5% to 2% of the sample, which has some 60,000 clones, approximately 80% seen once. The CDR3 covers 17 residues. The TCR was taken from an adult with an advanced solid tumor such as melanoma, head and neck, liver or kidney cancer. Specimen: CD4+ or CD8+ T cells sorted from blood, collected in a trial of the OX40 agonist ivuxolimab. The chain combines TRBV21-1 with TRBJ2-1; the D segment call TRBD2 is taken from the table without a DNA check. TRBV21-1 represents a pseudogene. Written as DNA, the CDR3 is TGTGCCAGCAGCAAAGGGGGAGGACTAGCGGGAGAGGATGAGCAGTTCTTC. Encoded protein: CASSKGGGLAGEDEQFF.